The 26 T cell receptor beta chains below come from one sample, sequenced in a study of shared clonotypes between healthy human individuals. The naive CD8 subset, CD45RO-negative cells positively selected for CCR7, excluded terminally differentiated effector memory CD45RA+ cells. The assay was immunoSEQ multiplex PCR, and TCRdb's table has in-frame clones only and misses some. Of around 600,000 clones in the sample, around 96% were seen once. Sequenced: naive CD8+ T cells sorted from blood. The receptors come from a woman under 40 in good health.

The chain joins TRBV5-6 to TRBJ2-7, with D possibly being TRBD1 (6 bases). There are 15 residues in the CDR3. The V and J ends lost 4 bases and 3 bases respectively, with 17 bases between them. The germline V gene encodes CDR1 SGHDT and CDR2 YYEEEE. DNA of the CDR3: TGTGCCAGCAGCCCTCCGGGACAACTCATCTACGAGCAGTACTTC. Amino acids: CASSPPGQLIYEQYF.

The chain recombines TRBV2 with TRBJ2-4, with 8 bases identical to TRBD2. This CDR3 has 12 amino acids. CDR1 is SNHLY, CDR2 FYNNEI, per germline. The trim removed 4 bases at V and 11 bases at J, leaving 4 bases unmatched. CDR3 DNA sequence: TGTGCCAGCAGTGCTGGACTAGCCGTTCAGTACTTC. It is translated as CASSAGLAVQYF.

Concerning this clone: Additional DNA sequences in this sample encode the identical CDR3. The J gene is TRBJ1-1, the V gene TRBV7-9; no definite D call. V was trimmed by 1 base and J by 8 bases, leaving 8 bases between them. This CDR3 comprises 12 residues. Per germline, CDR1 SEHNR and CDR2 FQNEAQ (reference sequence). The CDR3 DNA is TGTGCCAGCAGCTTAGGTGGTATCGAAGCTTTCTTT. Its translation: CASSLGGIEAFF.

V is TRBV5-1 and J is TRBJ2-7, with unresolved D. The germline CDR1 and CDR2 sequences are SGHRS and YFSETQ. CDR3 length: 12 amino acids. V lost 5 bases, J lost 1 base, and 7 bases lay in between. CDR3 coding DNA: TGCGCCAGCAGGAGTGATTCCTACGAGCAGTACTTC. Translating gives CASRSDSYEQYF.

The J gene is TRBJ2-3, the V gene TRBV29-1; D uncertain. Trimming cost V 4 bases and J 6 bases, with 5 bases left between them. The CDR3 extends over 10 amino acids. Germline V gene lookup returns CDR1 SQVTM and CDR2 ANQGSEA. The CDR3 loop is CSVVGDTQYF. CDR3 coding DNA: TGCAGCGTTGTGGGTGATACGCAGTATTTT.

This clone was detected once. The chain carries TRBV28 and TRBJ1-4; TRBD1 might be the D (5 bases). This CDR3 is 14 amino acids long. V was shortened by 2 bases and J by 5 bases, with 9 bases between the two germline ends. CDR1 and CDR2 from the germline V gene are MDHEN and SYDVKM. CDR3 residues: CASSLQGPNEKLFF. The CDR3 DNA is TGTGCCAGCAGTTTACAGGGACCAAATGAAAAACTGTTTTTT.

The chain employs TRBV5-1 and TRBJ2-7; TRBD1 agrees at 10 bases. This CDR3 region has 15 residues. Trimming cost V 3 bases and J 6 bases; bases outside gene matches: 9. Germline CDR1 and CDR2: SGHRS and YFSETQ. CDR3 sequence reads: CASSSDRGPFGEQYF. DNA for the CDR3: TGCGCCAGCAGCTCAGACAGGGGGCCCTTCGGCGAGCAGTACTTC.

This clone appeared once. V gene TRBV28 combines with J gene TRBJ1-2, with 9 bases lining up with TRBD1. Trimming took 6 bases from V and 7 from J; bases not matched to a gene: 6. Germline CDR1 and CDR2: MDHEN and SYDVKM. The CDR3 totals 13 residues. The CDR3 DNA reads as TGTGCCAGCAGGGTACAGGGGGCGCTTGGCTACACCTTC. Protein: CASRVQGALGYTF.

The chain has TRBV18 and TRBJ2-3, with D uncertain. The CDR3 is made up of 15 amino acids. Germline loops: CDR1 KGHSH, CDR2 LQKENI. Trimming took off 0 bases at V and 6 bases at J, with 13 bases between the two ends. The CDR3 region is CASSPPARRVDTQYF. In DNA form, the CDR3 reads TGTGCCAGCTCACCACCTGCCCGGCGTGTGGATACGCAGTATTTT.

The chain employs TRBV18 and TRBJ2-1; D may be TRBD2 (5 bases). CDR3 size: 15 residues. Germline V gene lookup returns CDR1 KGHSH and CDR2 LQKENI. Trimming stripped 0 bases from V and 7 bases from J, with 13 bases between. The CDR3 coding sequence is TGTGCCAGCTCACCACCGGACTCGTTGGGTAATGAGCAGTTCTTC. It codes for CASSPPDSLGNEQFF.

The genes are TRBV7-3 and TRBJ2-7, with D tentatively TRBD2 (6 bases). This CDR3 is built from 14 residues. Trimming removed 0 bases at V and 2 bases at J, with 8 bases between. Germline V gene data show CDR1 as SGHTA and CDR2 as FQGTGA. CDR3 loop: CASSLTAGTYEQYF. CDR3 bases: TGTGCCAGCAGCTTAACGGCGGGAACCTACGAGCAGTACTTC.

The CDR3: CASSSWTGRGDTEAFF. The CDR3 coding sequence is TGTGCCAGCAGCTCCTGGACAGGTAGGGGGGACACTGAAGCTTTCTTT. The chain links TRBV9 to TRBJ1-1; 7 bases line up with TRBD1. Germline values: CDR1 SGDLS, CDR2 YYNGEE. The CDR3 sequence is 16 residues long. Unmatched junction bases numbered 12, after V lost 4 bases and J lost 3 bases.

The genes are TRBV5-1 and TRBJ1-1; D possibly corresponds to TRBD1 (5 bases). V lost 4 bases and J 7 bases, leaving 11 bases between the germline ends. CDR1 SGHRS and CDR2 YFSETQ come from the germline V gene. This CDR3 has 12 residues. The CDR3 loop reads CASSLQDREAFF. For the CDR3, the DNA is TGCGCCAGCAGCCTACAGGACCGTGAAGCTTTCTTT.

The rearrangement joins TRBV7-6 to TRBJ2-1; 13 positions agree with TRBD2. The germline V gene has CDR1 SGHVS and CDR2 FNYEAQ. This CDR3 is built from 16 residues. Trimming at V came to 6 bases and at J to 9 bases, leaving 11 bases not matched to a gene. CDR3 amino acids: CASRGLAGDPSPEQFF. CDR3 sequence (DNA): TGTGCCAGCAGAGGACTAGCGGGAGATCCGTCGCCTGAGCAGTTCTTC.

The chain combines TRBV2 with TRBJ2-7; TRBD2 might be the D (5 bases). V was trimmed by 6 bases and J by 0 bases, leaving 15 bases between them. The CDR3 loop spans 15 amino acids. Germline V lookup: CDR1 SNHLY, CDR2 FYNNEI. CDR3 sequence reads: CASRAGSASSYEQYF. As DNA, the CDR3 is TGTGCCAGCAGAGCTGGGAGCGCGAGCTCCTACGAGCAGTACTTC.

The chain recombines TRBV6-6 with TRBJ2-3; the match to TRBD2 covers 16 bases. V lost 5 bases to trimming and J lost 4 bases; unmatched junction nucleotides: 3. Germline-derived CDR1 and CDR2 are MNHNY and SVGAGI (reference sequence). This CDR3 spans 16 amino acids. The CDR3 coding sequence is TGTGCCAGCAGTACTGGGACTAGCGGGAGGGCAGATACGCAGTATTTT. Its translation: CASSTGTSGRADTQYF.

This chain uses TRBV27 with TRBJ2-7, with D uncertain. The germline V gene encodes CDR1 MNHEY and CDR2 SMNVEV (reference sequence). This CDR3 region has 14 residues. Trimming pared 6 bases from V and 2 bases from J, leaving 14 bases between. The DNA for the CDR3 is TGTGCCAGCAGGTTACGCTTTCCGGCCTACGAGCAGTACTTC. This gives the protein CASRLRFPAYEQYF.

The chain couples TRBV27 to TRBJ2-3; D not certain. The CDR3 extends over 14 amino acids. CDR1 and CDR2 from the germline V gene are MNHEY and SMNVEV (reference sequence). V lost 1 base and J lost 4, with 9 bases in between. For the CDR3, the DNA is TGTGCCAGCAGTTTATATCCAGTCTCAGATACGCAGTATTTT. It codes for CASSLYPVSDTQYF.

The genes are TRBV2 and TRBJ2-3; 7 bases are shared with TRBD1. With V trimmed by 1 base and J by 1 base, 8 bases remained unmatched. The CDR3 consists of 17 residues. The V gene's germline CDR1 is SNHLY and CDR2 FYNNEI. CDR3 region: CASSEGTGALGTDTQYF. The CDR3 nucleotides read TGTGCCAGCAGTGAAGGTACAGGGGCGCTTGGCACAGATACGCAGTATTTT.

The count of this clone is one. CDR3 in DNA: TGTGCCAGCAGCCTAAAAGGGGGTTACTATGGCTACACCTTC. Translation: CASSLKGGYYGYTF. V and J are TRBV14 and TRBJ1-2; a weak D match, TRBD1 (6 bases). Per germline, CDR1 SGHDN and CDR2 FVKESK. Deletions cut 4 bases from V and 3 bases from J, with 12 bases between. This CDR3 contains 14 residues. The full variable domain, its missing parts supplied by reference TRBV14 and TRBJ1-2, is EAGVTQFPSHSVIEKGQTVTLRCDPISGHDNLYWYRRVMGKEIKFLLHFVKESKQDESGMPNNRFLAERTGGTYSTLKVQPAELEDSGVYFCASSLKGGYYGYTFGSGTRLTVV.

V usage is TRBV7-6 and J usage is TRBJ1-2; D not certain. From germline, CDR1 is SGHVS and CDR2 FNYEAQ. V was clipped by 6 bases and J by 3 bases, with 11 bases between them. The CDR3 is made up of 13 amino acids. The CDR3 DNA reads TGTGCCAGCAGGGGAGGGAGGGACTATGGCTACACCTTC. Protein: CASRGGRDYGYTF.

This chain links TRBV13 with TRBJ2-7; D is uncertain. Deletions cut 2 bases from V and 2 bases from J, with 4 bases between. The germline V gene encodes CDR1 PRHDT and CDR2 FYEKMQ (reference sequence). This CDR3 contains 12 residues. The DNA for the CDR3 is TGTGCCAGCAGCTTAACTCCCTACGAGCAGTACTTC. Translation gives CASSLTPYEQYF.

The chain couples TRBV28 to TRBJ2-1; no clear D. V was cut by 3 bases and J by 4 bases, with 13 bases left in between. From germline, CDR1 is MDHEN and CDR2 SYDVKM. The CDR3 consists of 15 residues. The CDR3 coding sequence is TGTGCCAGCAGTTTTCAGCCGGCCTTATACAATGAGCAGTTCTTC. It yields the protein CASSFQPALYNEQFF.

V usage is TRBV5-4 and J usage is TRBJ2-7; TRBD2 matches 10 bases. V shed 4 bases, J shed 5 bases, and the junction held 9 bases outside the gene matches. CDR1 SGHNT and CDR2 YYREEE come from the germline V gene (reference sequence). The CDR3 covers 15 residues. CDR3 sequence reads: CASSRLASGSNEQYF. The CDR3 DNA sequence: TGTGCCAGCAGCCGATTGGCTAGCGGGAGTAACGAGCAGTACTTC.

This clone showed up just a few times. V is TRBV10-1 and J is TRBJ2-7; the D call may be TRBD1 or TRBD2 (6 bases each). Germline CDR1 WNHNN, CDR2 SYGVQD (reference sequence). The CDR3 spans 15 residues. Trimming shortened V by 4 bases and J by 4 bases, and 17 bases separated the two germline ends. The CDR3 is CASSVDRTSLYEQYF. DNA for the CDR3: TGCGCCAGCAGTGTGGACAGAACTAGCTTATACGAGCAGTACTTC.

The chain couples TRBV14 to TRBJ1-2; 8 nucleotides agree with TRBD1. Looked up from germline, CDR1 is SGHDN and CDR2 is FVKESK. The V and J ends lost 1 base and 2 bases, in that order; junction bases with no gene match: 9. This CDR3 spans 17 amino acids. The CDR3 sequence is CASSQGQGIGSNYGYTF. As DNA, the CDR3 is TGTGCCAGCAGCCAAGGACAGGGGATAGGTTCGAACTATGGCTACACCTTC.